The sequence of this T cell receptor beta chain was determined in a study of blood T cells in healthy people across ages. Together with a sample-barcoded 5' primer, a J-beta primer mix was included in a second PCR lasting about 7 to 11 cycles. TCRdb fed the 5' RACE reads into MiXCR, producing one record per CDR3 protein. In the table there are 700,000 to 950,000 distinct CDR3 sequences, roughly 41% of which are singletons. V shed 0 bases, J shed 13 bases, and the junction held 15 bases outside the gene matches. The CDR3 extends over 15 amino acids. Germline V gives CDR1 DFQATT, CDR2 SNEGSKA (reference sequence).

The chain employs TRBV20-1 and TRBJ2-1, with TRBD1 identical over 7 bases. This sequence was found in a woman aged 55-69 years in good health. Sequencing was performed on blood. The CDR3 region is CSARDLGGWGETQFF. The CDR3 DNA is TGCAGTGCTAGAGATTTAGGGGGCTGGGGAGAGACCCAGTTCTTC.